This T cell receptor (beta chain) was recovered during a study of CD8+ T cells in alopecia areata. The overall study: Dosing spanned 6 to 18 months on tofacitinib, then 6 months off drug. Overall study results and limits: Higher clonality than in normal scalp was seen in lesional scalp, especially alopecia totalis/universalis. It was less clear whether patients shared TCRs than it was in mice, possibly because of HLA.

V lost 5 bases to trimming and J lost 4 bases; unmatched junction nucleotides: 5. The CDR3 is made up of 14 amino acids. Per germline, CDR1 LNHDA and CDR2 SQIVND (reference sequence). TCR sequencing used cDNA made by reverse transcription of extracted RNA. The protocol was immunoSEQ multiplex PCR, while the TCRdb copy is restricted to in-frame clones and leaves out a portion. The sample includes several thousand clones, around two thirds of them seen just once. The investigators collected lesional scalp punch biopsies and peripheral blood from alopecia areata patients. This clone was seen a few times. Its antigen is unknown.

Sequenced material: skin, taken at week 0. The genes are TRBV19 and TRBJ1-5, with 7 bases fitting TRBD1. This receptor was obtained from a human donor with alopecia areata. CDR3 sequence: CASSEQGRNQPQHF. The CDR3 DNA is TGTGCCAGTAGTGAACAGGGGCGAAATCAGCCCCAGCATTTT.